This T cell receptor (beta chain) was retrieved from a study of OX40 agonist ivuxolimab in advanced cancers. Details on this clone: Its antigen is not known.

Study-level results: More expanded clones were seen, on average, in CD8+ T cells than in CD4+.

Produced via immunoSEQ multiplex PCR; TCRdb's table is partial and in-frame only. This repertoire shows roughly 23,000 clones, 77% found once; its top ten account for 16%. This material consisted of CD4+ or CD8+ T cells sorted from blood, taken in a trial of the OX40 agonist ivuxolimab. The source is an adult with an advanced solid tumor such as melanoma, head and neck, liver or kidney cancer.

The CDR3 sequence is CASSPRWGADTQYF. CDR3 coding DNA: TGCGCCAGCAGCCCCCGGTGGGGGGCAGATACGCAGTATTTT. The rearrangement uses TRBV4-3 and TRBJ2-3, with D possibly matching TRBD2 (6 bases). The CDR3 runs to 14 residues. Trimming left V 4 bases short and J 4 bases short, with 12 bases between. From germline, CDR1 is LGHNA and CDR2 YSLEER.